This TCR beta chain was observed in a study of control samples from healthy donors and cancer patients. Profiling relied on immunoSEQ multiplex PCR, and the TCRdb table lists in-frame clones only, not all of them. The data contain fewer than 150,000 clones, about nine tenths of them singletons. The germline V and J ends were trimmed by 1 base and 7 bases, with 8 bases remaining between them. CDR3 length: 12 residues. The germline V gene encodes CDR1 LGHDT and CDR2 YNNKEL (reference sequence). V gene TRBV3-1 (or the pseudogene TRBV3-2) combines with J gene TRBJ2-7; D is undetermined. Sequenced input: blood. The TCR was taken from a man aged 18 to 35 in good health. CDR3 protein: CASSQVVGEQYF. DNA for the CDR3: TGTGCCAGCAGCCAAGTTGTCGGAGAGCAGTACTTC.